This T cell receptor (beta chain) was sequenced for a study of shared clonotypes between healthy human individuals. The genomic DNA of each subset was split evenly across several immunoSEQ plates. Some clones are missing from TCRdb's copy, which holds only in-frame ones; the method was immunoSEQ multiplex PCR. The sample holds approximately 2.3 million clones, more than 85% seen once. Every donor was a Caucasian adult from Nashville, Tennessee. Both subsets, CD45RA+ naive and CD45RA-negative memory, were split from the CD4+ cells. The CDR3 extends over 15 amino acids. Germline CDR1 reads SGHKS; CDR2 reads YYEKEE (reference sequence). Losses at the gene ends were 0 bases for V and 6 bases for J; bases not matched to a gene: 6.

J is TRBJ1-5 and V is TRBV5-5; TRBD1 matches at 7 bases. The sample consisted of naive CD4+ T cells from PBMCs. Subset in this sample: CD45RA+ positively selected. The clonotype was recovered from a man younger than 35 in good health. Some clones in this sample may be carry-over from other donors' samples. CDR3 sequence reads: CASSLGQGFFQPQHF. The CDR3 nucleotides read TGTGCCAGCAGCTTGGGACAGGGTTTTTTTCAGCCCCAGCATTTT.